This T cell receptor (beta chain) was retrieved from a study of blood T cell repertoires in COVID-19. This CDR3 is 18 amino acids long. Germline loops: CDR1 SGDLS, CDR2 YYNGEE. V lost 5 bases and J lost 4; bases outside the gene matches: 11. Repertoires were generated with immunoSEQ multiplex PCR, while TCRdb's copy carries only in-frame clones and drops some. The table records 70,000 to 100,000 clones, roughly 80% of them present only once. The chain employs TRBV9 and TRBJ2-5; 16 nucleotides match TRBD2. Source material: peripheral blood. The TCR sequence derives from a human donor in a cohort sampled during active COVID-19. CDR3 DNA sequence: TGTGCCAGCAGTGCCCCGGGACTAGCGGGGGGGCCGCGAGAGACCCAGTACTTC. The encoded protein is CASSAPGLAGGPRETQYF.